These 4 T cell receptor beta chains were all obtained from the same sample, sequenced in a study of blood T cell repertoires in COVID-19. Some clones are missing from TCRdb's copy, which holds only in-frame ones; the method was immunoSEQ multiplex PCR. The repertoire holds about 280,000 clones, with 88% as singletons. What was sequenced was PBMCs or T cells enriched from blood (not recorded which). These receptors were obtained from a woman aged 55-70 years in a cohort exposed to, infected with or recovered from COVID-19 (not recorded which).

The CDR3, as DNA: TGTGCCTGGAACCTCGGGACAGGATTCTACGAGCAGTACTTC. This codes for CAWNLGTGFYEQYF. The gene calls are TRBV30 and TRBJ2-7; 8 nucleotides agree with TRBD1. The germline V gene has CDR1 GTSNPN and CDR2 SVGIG (reference sequence). J was trimmed by 3 bases and V by 4 bases; bases with no gene match: 8. CDR3 length equals 14 residues.

This clone has only one observation. This chain joins TRBV7-9 and TRBJ1-5, with TRBD1 matching over 8 bases. This CDR3 contains 16 residues. Germline V gene data show CDR1 as SEHNR and CDR2 as FQNEAQ (reference sequence). J was trimmed by 2 bases and V by 5 bases; bases with no gene match: 8. The CDR3 loop reads CASSPSTGDRNQPQHF. The CDR3 bases are TGTGCCAGCAGCCCCTCGACAGGGGATCGCAATCAGCCCCAGCATTTT.

The chain employs TRBV7-9 and TRBJ2-7, with 11 bases lining up with TRBD2. The V segment lost 8 bases and the J segment 3 bases; nucleotides outside the gene matches: 6. Germline V gene lookup returns CDR1 SEHNR and CDR2 FQNEAQ (reference sequence). This CDR3 comprises 14 residues. The CDR3 sequence: CASGTSGRSYEQYF. CDR3 sequence (DNA): TGTGCCAGCGGTACTAGCGGGAGAAGCTACGAGCAGTACTTC.

The rearrangement joins TRBV21-1 to TRBJ2-7; the table's D call of TRBD1 was not tested on the DNA. TRBV21-1 is marked as a pseudogene. The CDR3 extends over 18 amino acids. CDR3 bases: TGTGCCAGCAGCAAACTGCGACCGAGACAGGGACAGAAAAGGGAGCAGTACTTC. Translated: CASSKLRPRQGQKREQYF.